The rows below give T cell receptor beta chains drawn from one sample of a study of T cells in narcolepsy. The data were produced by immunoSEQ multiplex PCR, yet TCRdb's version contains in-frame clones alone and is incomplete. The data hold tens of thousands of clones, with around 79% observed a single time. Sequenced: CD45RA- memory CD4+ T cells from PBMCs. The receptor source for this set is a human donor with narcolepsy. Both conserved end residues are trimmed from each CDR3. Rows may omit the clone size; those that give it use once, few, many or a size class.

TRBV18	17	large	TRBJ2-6	ASSSQWTGDFSGANVLT
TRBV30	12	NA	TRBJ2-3	AWSATSFSDTQY
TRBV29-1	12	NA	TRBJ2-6	DGEAGAGANVLT
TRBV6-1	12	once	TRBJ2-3	ASRPVWDLDTQY
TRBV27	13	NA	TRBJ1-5	ASRDGGVPNQPQH
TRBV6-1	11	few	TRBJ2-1	ASSEAGLNEQF
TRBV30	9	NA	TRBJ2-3	AWAGLGTQY
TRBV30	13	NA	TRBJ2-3	AWSVGGRSTDTQY
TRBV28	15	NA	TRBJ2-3	ASNQRKRSPRGDTQY
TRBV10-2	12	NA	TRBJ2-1	ASTPDSSYNEQF
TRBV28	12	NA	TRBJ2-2	AGRRGWNTGELF
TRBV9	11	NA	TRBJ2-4	ASSVEGQHPMY
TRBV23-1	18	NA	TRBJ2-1	ASSQSHERPLAVIYNEQF
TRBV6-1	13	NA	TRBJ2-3	ASSEASLVTDTQY
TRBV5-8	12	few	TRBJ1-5	ASSLGQNDQPQH
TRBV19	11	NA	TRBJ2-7	ASAGRGYYEQY
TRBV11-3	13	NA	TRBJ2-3	ASSLILGMGLTQY
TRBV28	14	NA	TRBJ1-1	ASWGGRGKSNTEAF
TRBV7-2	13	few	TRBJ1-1	ASSLFLRGATEAF
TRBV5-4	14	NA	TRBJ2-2	ASSSGLAGGAGELF
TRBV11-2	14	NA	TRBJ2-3	ASSLEGLLGTDTQY
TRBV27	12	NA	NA	ASRRLAAVYEQY
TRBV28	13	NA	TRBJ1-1	ASSLPRGTGTEAF
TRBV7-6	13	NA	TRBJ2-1	ASSFSASRYNEQF
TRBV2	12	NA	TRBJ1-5	ASKPDRENQPQH
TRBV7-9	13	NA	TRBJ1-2	ASSLHGTGPDGYT
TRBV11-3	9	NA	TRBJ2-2	ASSTTGELF
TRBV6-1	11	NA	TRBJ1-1	ASSFASNTEAF
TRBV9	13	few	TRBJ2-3	ASSSWGIGTDTQY
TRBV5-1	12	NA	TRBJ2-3	ASSLVGITDTQY
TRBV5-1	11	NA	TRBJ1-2	ASSLGPDGGYT
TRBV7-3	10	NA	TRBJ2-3	ASSQTGGTQY
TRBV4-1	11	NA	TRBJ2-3	ASSQEGRGTQY
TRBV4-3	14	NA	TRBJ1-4	ASSQDKGAGNEKLF
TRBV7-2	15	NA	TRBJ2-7	ASSFGLAGEGSYEQY
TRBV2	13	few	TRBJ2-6	ASSQQAAGANVLT
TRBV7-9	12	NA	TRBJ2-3	ATLWREFADTQY